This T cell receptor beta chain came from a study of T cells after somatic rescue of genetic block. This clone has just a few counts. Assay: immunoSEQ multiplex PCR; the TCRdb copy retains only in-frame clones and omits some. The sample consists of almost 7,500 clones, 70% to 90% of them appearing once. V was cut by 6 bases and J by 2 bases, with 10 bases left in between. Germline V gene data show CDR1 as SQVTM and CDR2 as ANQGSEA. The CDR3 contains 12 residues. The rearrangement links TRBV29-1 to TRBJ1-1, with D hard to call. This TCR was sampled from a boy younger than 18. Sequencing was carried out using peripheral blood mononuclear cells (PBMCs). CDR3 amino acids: CSVSFINTEAFF. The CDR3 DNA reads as TGCAGCGTAAGCTTCATCAACACTGAAGCTTTCTTT. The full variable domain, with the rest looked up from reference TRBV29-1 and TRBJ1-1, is SAVISQKPSRDICQRGTSLTIQCQVDSQVTMMFWYRQQPGQSLTLIATANQGSEATYESGFVIDKFPISRPNLTFSTLTVSNMSPEDSSIYLCSVSFINTEAFFGQGTRLTVV.